This paragraph reports one T cell receptor (beta chain). Its antigen remains unknown. This entry belongs to a study of beta chain features in type 1 diabetes. Germline V gene sequence: CDR1 ENHRY, CDR2 SYGVKD. This CDR3 has 14 amino acids. Trimming pared 0 bases from V and 6 bases from J, leaving 12 bases between. Overall study findings and caveats: At VDJ recombination sites, type 1 diabetes patients had fewer insertions and more deleted nucleotides. Among all four CD4+ subsets, Type 1 diabetes patients had TCRB CDR3s that were moderately but significantly shorter. Possible PCR preference for shorter templates applied equally to patients and controls.

Sequenced material consisted of expressed TCRB transcripts (all of the isolated RNA was reverse transcribed). The data were produced by immunoSEQ multiplex PCR, yet TCRdb's version contains in-frame clones alone and is incomplete. The sample shows about 900,000 clones, under 20% of them seen only once. The source is a young woman in good health. The chain uses TRBV10-3 and TRBJ2-7; D not certain. Sequenced sample: naive CD4+ T cells from blood. The CDR3 loop reads CAISESKQFGEQYF. In DNA, the CDR3 is TGTGCCATCAGTGAGTCGAAACAGTTCGGCGAGCAGTACTTC.